This entry is about one T cell receptor (beta chain). The assay was immunoSEQ multiplex PCR, and TCRdb's table has in-frame clones only and misses some. The repertoire holds 1,500 to 2,000 clones, with roughly 80% as singletons. V gave up 7 bases and J gave up 2 bases, with 9 bases separating them. There are 13 residues in the CDR3. In germline, CDR1 is MNHEY, CDR2 SVGAGI. The data were obtained in a study of brain metastases from non-small cell lung cancer. Sequencing was performed on tumor-adjacent normal tissue. The rearrangement uses TRBV6-5 and TRBJ1-5, with D unclear. This receptor was taken from a donor at least 40 years old with non-small cell lung cancer. The CDR3, as DNA: TGTGCCAGCAAGCGGGAGGGCAATCAGCCCCAGCATTTT. It codes for CASKREGNQPQHF.